Following are 6 T cell receptor beta chains from one sample sequenced in a study of cytomegalovirus exposure and HLA in healthy donors. Measured with immunoSEQ multiplex PCR; TCRdb has only the in-frame clones, and not every one. The data show tens of thousands of clones, approximately 95% seen once. Source material: PBMCs. All receptors derive from a man aged 18 to 29 in good health and CMV-seropositive.

The rearrangement joins TRBV6-6 to TRBJ2-7, with a possible D match to TRBD1 (5 bases). Germline CDR1 MNHNY, CDR2 SVGAGI (reference sequence). Trimming pared 8 bases from V and 2 bases from J, leaving 16 bases between. The CDR3 has 14 amino acids. CDR3 bases: TGTGCCAGCTCCCCTACACAGGCTACCTACGAGCAGTACTTC. Translation: CASSPTQATYEQYF.

The chain carries TRBV10-1 and TRBJ2-1; maybe TRBD1 (6 bases). The CDR3 sequence is 14 residues long. Germline V gene lookup returns CDR1 WNHNN and CDR2 SYGVQD (reference sequence). Trimming shortened V by 6 bases and J by 5 bases, and 14 bases separated the two germline ends. CDR3 nucleotides: TGCGCCAGCAGCTCCGGGACACGGGACAATGAGCAGTTCTTC. This codes for CASSSGTRDNEQFF.

The V and J genes are TRBV5-1 and TRBJ2-4; 7 bases agree with TRBD2. Germline V gene lookup returns CDR1 SGHRS and CDR2 YFSETQ. Unmatched junction bases numbered 4, after V lost 0 bases and J lost 7 bases. This CDR3 has 14 residues. DNA of the CDR3: TGCGCCAGCAGCTTGGTGGGACTAAGCAACATTCAGTACTTC. Translating it yields CASSLVGLSNIQYF.

The genes are TRBV19 and TRBJ1-3, with D perhaps TRBD1 (5 bases). CDR3 length equals 16 residues. Germline-derived CDR1 and CDR2 are LNHDA and SQIVND (reference sequence). With 10 bases removed from V and 4 bases from J, the gap between germline ends came to 23 bases. CDR3 sequence: CATLRSSRGSGNTIYF. The CDR3 DNA is TGTGCCACCCTTCGGTCCTCAAGGGGTTCCGGAAACACCATATATTTT. Full variable domain (rest looked up from reference TRBV19 and TRBJ1-3): DGGITQSPKYLFRKEGQNVTLSCEQNLNHDAMYWYRQDPGQGLRLIYYSQIVNDFQKGDIAEGYSVSREKKESFPLTVTSAQKNPTAFYLCATLRSSRGSGNTIYFGEGSWLTVV.

This chain joins TRBV5-4 and TRBJ2-1; D not resolved. The V end was cut by 3 bases, the J end by 0 bases, with 4 bases between. The germline CDR1 and CDR2 sequences are SGHNT and YYREEE (reference sequence). The CDR3 is 13 amino acids. CDR3 protein: CASSYSSYNEQFF. CDR3 bases: TGTGCCAGCAGCTACAGCTCCTACAATGAGCAGTTCTTC. The variable domain in full, with the rest retrieved from reference TRBV5-4 and TRBJ2-1, is ETGVTQSPTHLIKTRGQQVTLRCSSQSGHNTVSWYQQALGQGPQFIFQYYREEENGRGNFPPRFSGLQFPNYSSELNVNALELDDSALYLCASSYSSYNEQFFGPGTRLTVL.

This clone came up a few times. V gene TRBV2 combines with J gene TRBJ2-7; maybe TRBD1 (8 bases). CDR1 SNHLY and CDR2 FYNNEI come from the germline V gene. This CDR3 comprises 13 residues. V was trimmed by 8 bases and J by 4 bases, leaving 15 bases between them. CDR3 sequence (DNA): TGTGCCAGCGGGAGGGACAGGAGATACGAGCAGTACTTC. Protein product: CASGRDRRYEQYF.